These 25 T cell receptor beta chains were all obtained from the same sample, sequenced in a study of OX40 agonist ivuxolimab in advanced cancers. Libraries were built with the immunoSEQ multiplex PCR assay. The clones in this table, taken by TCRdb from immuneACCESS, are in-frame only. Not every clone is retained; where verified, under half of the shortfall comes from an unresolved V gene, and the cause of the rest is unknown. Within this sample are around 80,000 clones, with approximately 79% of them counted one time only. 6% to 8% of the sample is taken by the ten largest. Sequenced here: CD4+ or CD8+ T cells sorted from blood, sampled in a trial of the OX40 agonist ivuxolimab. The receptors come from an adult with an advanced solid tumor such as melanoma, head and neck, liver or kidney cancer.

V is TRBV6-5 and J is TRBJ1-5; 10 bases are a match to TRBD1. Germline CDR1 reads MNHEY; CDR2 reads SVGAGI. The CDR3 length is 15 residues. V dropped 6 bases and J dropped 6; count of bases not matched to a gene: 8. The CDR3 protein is CASSPGTGVIQPQHF. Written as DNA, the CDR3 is TGTGCCAGCAGCCCCGGGACAGGGGTTATTCAGCCCCAGCATTTT.

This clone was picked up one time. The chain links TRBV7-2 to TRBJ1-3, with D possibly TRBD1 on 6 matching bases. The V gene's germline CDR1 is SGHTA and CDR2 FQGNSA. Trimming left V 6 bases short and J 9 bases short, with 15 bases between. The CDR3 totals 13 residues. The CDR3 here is CASSRTARGTIYF. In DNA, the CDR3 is TGTGCCAGCAGTCGGACGGCCAGGGGCACCATATATTTT.

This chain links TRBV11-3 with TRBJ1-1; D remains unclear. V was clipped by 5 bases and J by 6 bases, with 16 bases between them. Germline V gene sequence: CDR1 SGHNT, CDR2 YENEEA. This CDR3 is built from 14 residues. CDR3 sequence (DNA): TGTGCCAGCAGCCCCCAGGCGGGAGCTCCTGAAGCTTTCTTT. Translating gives CASSPQAGAPEAFF.

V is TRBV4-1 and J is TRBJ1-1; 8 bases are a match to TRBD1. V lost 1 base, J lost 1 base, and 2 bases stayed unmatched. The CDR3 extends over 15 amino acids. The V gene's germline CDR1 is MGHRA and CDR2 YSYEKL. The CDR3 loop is CASSQAGGANTEAFF. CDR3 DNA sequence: TGCGCCAGCAGCCAAGCAGGGGGCGCGAACACTGAAGCTTTCTTT.

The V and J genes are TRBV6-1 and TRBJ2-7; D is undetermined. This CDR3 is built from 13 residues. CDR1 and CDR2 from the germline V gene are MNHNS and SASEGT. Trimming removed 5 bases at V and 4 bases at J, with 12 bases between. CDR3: CASSSMMEYEQYV. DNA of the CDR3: TGTGCCAGCAGTAGCATGATGGAGTACGAGCAGTACGTC.

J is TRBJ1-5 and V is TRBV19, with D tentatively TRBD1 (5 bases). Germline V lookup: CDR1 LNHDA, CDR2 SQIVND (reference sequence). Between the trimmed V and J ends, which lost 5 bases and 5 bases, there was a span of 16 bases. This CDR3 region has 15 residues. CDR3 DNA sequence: TGTGCCAGTAGTTGGGGGGATAACAGCGATCAGCCCCAGCATTTT. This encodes CASSWGDNSDQPQHF.

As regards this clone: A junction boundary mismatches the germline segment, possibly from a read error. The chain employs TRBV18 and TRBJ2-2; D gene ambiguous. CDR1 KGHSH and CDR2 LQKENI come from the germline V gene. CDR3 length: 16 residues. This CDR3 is CASSPVSKANTEELFF. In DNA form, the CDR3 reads TGTGCCAGCTCACCGGTCAGTAAGGCGAACACCGAGGAGCTGTTTTTT.

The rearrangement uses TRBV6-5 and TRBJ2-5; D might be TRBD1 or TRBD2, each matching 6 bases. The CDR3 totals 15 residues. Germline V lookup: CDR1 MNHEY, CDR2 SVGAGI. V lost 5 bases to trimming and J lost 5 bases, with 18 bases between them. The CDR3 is CASSQWGAEVETQYF. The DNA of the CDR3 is TGTGCCAGCAGTCAATGGGGGGCGGAGGTTGAGACCCAGTACTTC.

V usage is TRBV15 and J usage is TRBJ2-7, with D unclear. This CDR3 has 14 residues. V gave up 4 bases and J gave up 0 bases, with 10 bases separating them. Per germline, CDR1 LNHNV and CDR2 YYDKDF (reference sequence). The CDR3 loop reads CATSTTLSSYEQYF. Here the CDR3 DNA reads TGTGCCACCAGCACGACTTTGAGCTCCTACGAGCAGTACTTC.

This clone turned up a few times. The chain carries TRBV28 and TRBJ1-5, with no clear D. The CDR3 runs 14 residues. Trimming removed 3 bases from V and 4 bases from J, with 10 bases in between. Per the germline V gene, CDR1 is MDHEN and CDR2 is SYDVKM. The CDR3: CASSFVQDNQPQHF. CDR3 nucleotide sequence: TGTGCCAGCAGTTTCGTGCAGGATAATCAGCCCCAGCATTTT.

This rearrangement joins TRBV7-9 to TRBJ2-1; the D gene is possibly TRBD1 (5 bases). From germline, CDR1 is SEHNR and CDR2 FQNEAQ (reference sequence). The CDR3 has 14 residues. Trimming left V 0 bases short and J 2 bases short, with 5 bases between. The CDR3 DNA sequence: TGTGCCAGCAGCTTAGCGGGGCCCTACAATGAGCAGTTCTTC. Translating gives CASSLAGPYNEQFF. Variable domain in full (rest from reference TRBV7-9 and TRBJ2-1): DTGVSQNPRHKITKRGQNVTFRCDPISEHNRLYWYRQTLGQGPEFLTYFQNEAQLEKSRLLSDRFSAERPKGSFSTLEIQRTEQGDSAMYLCASSLAGPYNEQFFGPGTRLTVL.

The CDR3 loop is CASGSEARGNTGELFF. The CDR3 DNA sequence: TGTGCCAGCGGCTCGGAAGCGAGGGGGAACACCGGGGAGCTGTTTTTT. The chain is built from TRBV7-9 and TRBJ2-2; the D gene could be TRBD1 or TRBD2 (5 bases each). The CDR3 covers 16 residues. Trimming cost V 8 bases and J 1 base, with 17 bases left between them. Germline V CDR1 and CDR2: SEHNR, FQNEAQ (reference sequence).

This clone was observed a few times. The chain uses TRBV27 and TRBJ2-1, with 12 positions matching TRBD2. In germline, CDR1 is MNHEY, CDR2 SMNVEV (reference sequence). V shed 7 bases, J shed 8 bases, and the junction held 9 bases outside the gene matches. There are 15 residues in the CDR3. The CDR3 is CASTPRLAGAHEQFF. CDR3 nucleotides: TGTGCCAGCACTCCAAGACTAGCGGGAGCGCATGAGCAGTTCTTC.

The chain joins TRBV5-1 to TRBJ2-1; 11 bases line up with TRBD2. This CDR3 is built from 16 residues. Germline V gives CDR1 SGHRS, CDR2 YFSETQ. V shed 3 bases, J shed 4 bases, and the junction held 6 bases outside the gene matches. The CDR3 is CASSSSRTSGYNEQFF. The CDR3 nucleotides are TGCGCCAGCAGCTCGTCTCGGACTAGCGGGTACAATGAGCAGTTCTTC.

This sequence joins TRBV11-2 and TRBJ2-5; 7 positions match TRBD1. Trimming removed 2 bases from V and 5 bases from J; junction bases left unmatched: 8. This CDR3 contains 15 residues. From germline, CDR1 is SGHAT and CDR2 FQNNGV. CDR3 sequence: CASSLSTGEYETQYF. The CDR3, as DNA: TGTGCCAGCAGCTTAAGTACAGGGGAATACGAGACCCAGTACTTC.

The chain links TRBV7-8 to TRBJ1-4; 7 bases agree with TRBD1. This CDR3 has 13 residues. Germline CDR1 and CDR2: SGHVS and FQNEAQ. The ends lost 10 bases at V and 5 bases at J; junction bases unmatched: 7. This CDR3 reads CATKWDSNEKLFF. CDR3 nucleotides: TGTGCCACTAAGTGGGACAGCAATGAAAAACTGTTTTTT.

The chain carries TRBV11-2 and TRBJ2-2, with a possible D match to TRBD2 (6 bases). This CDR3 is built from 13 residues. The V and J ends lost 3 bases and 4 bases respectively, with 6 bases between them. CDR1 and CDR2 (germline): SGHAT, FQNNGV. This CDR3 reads CASSLGGTGELFF. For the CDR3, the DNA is TGTGCCAGCAGCTTGGGGGGCACCGGGGAGCTGTTTTTT. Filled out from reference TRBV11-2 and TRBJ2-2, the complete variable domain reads EAGVAQSPRYKIIEKRQSVAFWCNPISGHATLYWYQQILGQGPKLLIQFQNNGVVDDSQLPKDRFSAERLKGVDSTLKIQPAKLEDSAVYLCASSLGGTGELFFGEGSRLTVL.

In DNA form, the CDR3 reads TGTGCCAGCAGCTTAGGAGCAGGACAGGGAAAATTCTACAATGAGCAGTTCTTC. This sequence encodes CASSLGAGQGKFYNEQFF. V is TRBV11-3 and J is TRBJ2-1, with TRBD1 matching 8 bases. V lost 1 base, J lost 3 bases, and 11 bases stayed unmatched. The CDR3 is 18 residues long. The germline V gene encodes CDR1 SGHNT and CDR2 YENEEA.

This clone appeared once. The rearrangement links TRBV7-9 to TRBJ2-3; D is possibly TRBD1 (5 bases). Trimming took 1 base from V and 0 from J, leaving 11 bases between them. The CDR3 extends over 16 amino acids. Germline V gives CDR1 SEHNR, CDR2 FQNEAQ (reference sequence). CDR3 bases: TGTGCCAGCAGCTTAGGTGGGCAGGGAAGCACAGATACGCAGTATTTT. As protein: CASSLGGQGSTDTQYF.

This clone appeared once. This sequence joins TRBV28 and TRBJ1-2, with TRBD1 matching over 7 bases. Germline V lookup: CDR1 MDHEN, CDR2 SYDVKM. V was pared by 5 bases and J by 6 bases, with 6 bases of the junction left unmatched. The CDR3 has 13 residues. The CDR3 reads CASSVRTGDGYTF. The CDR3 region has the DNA TGTGCCAGCAGTGTACGTACAGGGGATGGCTACACCTTC.

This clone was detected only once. The CDR3 reads CASASTLNTEAFF. The CDR3 DNA reads TGTGCCAGCGCGTCTACGCTGAACACTGAAGCTTTCTTT. The V gene is TRBV11-3, the J gene TRBJ1-1; no clear D gene. CDR1 is SGHNT and CDR2 is YENEEA in the germline V gene. Trimming shortened V by 8 bases and J by 0 bases, and 10 bases separated the two germline ends. The CDR3 runs 13 residues. Drawing the rest from reference TRBV11-3 and TRBJ1-1, the complete variable domain is EAGVVQSPRYKIIEKKQPVAFWCNPISGHNTLYWYLQNLGQGPELLIRYENEEAVDDSQLPKDRFSAERLKGVDSTLKIQPAELGDSAVYLCASASTLNTEAFFGQGTRLTVV.

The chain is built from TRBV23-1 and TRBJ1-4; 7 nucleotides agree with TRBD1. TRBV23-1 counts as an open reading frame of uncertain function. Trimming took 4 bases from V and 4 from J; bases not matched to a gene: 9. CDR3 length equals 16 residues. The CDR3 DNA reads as TGCGCCAGCAGTCTTCCGCGACAGGGAGGTAATGAAAAACTGTTTTTT. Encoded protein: CASSLPRQGGNEKLFF.

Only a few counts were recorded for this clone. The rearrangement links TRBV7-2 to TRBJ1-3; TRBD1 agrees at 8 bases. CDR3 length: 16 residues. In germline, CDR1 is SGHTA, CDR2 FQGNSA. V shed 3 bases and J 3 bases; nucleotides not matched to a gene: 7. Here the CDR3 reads CASSFSGGRGGNTIYF. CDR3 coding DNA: TGTGCCAGCAGCTTTTCAGGGGGCCGAGGTGGAAACACCATATATTTT.

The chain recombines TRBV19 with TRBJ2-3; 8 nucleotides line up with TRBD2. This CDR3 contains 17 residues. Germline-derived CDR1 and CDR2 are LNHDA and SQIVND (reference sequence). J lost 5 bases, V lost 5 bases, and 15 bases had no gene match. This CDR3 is CASSPSGGGGPGDTQYF. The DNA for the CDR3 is TGTGCCAGTAGTCCCTCCGGGGGCGGGGGGCCGGGAGATACGCAGTATTTT.

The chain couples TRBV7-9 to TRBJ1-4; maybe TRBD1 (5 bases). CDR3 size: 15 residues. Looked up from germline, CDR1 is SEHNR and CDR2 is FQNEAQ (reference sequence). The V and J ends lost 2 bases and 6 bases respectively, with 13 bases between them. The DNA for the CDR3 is TGTGCCAGCAGCTTATGGGGGAGGGATGATGAAAAACTGTTTTTT. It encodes CASSLWGRDDEKLFF.